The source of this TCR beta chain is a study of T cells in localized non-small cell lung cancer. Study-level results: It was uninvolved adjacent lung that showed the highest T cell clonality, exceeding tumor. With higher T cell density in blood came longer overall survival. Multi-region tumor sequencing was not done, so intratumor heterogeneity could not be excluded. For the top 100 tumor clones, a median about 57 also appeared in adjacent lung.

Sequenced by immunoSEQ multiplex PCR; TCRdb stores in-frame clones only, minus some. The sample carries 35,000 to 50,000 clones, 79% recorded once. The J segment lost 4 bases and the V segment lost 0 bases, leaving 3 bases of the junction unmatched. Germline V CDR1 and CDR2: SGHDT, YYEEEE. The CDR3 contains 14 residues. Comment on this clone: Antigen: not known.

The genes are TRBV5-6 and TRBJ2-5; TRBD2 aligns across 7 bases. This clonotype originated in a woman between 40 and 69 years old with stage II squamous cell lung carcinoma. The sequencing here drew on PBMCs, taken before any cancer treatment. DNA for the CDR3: TGTGCCAGCAGCTTGGTGGAGCGGGGAGAGACCCAGTACTTC. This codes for CASSLVERGETQYF. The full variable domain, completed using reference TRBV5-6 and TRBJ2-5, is DAGVTQSPTHLIKTRGQQVTLRCSPKSGHDTVSWYQQALGQGPQFIFQYYEEEERQRGNFPDRFSGHQFPNYSSELNVNALLLGDSALYLCASSLVERGETQYFGPGTRLLVL.